What follows are 25 T cell receptor beta chains derived from one specimen sequenced in a study of T cell repertoires in cytomegalovirus infection. In TCRdb, the reads were re-called with MiXCR into one record per CDR3 protein. The table records hundreds of thousands of distinct CDR3 sequences, under 20% of them present only once. Sequences were obtained from PBMCs. The source of these receptors is a human donor in good health (CMV status not recorded). Some clones in this sample may be carry-over from other donors' samples.

The V call is TRBV7-4, the J call TRBJ2-1; D gene uncertain. V gave up 2 bases and J gave up 0 bases, with 14 bases separating them. The germline gives CDR1 SGHVT, CDR2 SQSDAQ. The CDR3 is 17 amino acids. CDR3 in DNA: TGTGCCAGCAGCTTATTTTCCTGGTCTAACTCCTACAATGAGCAGTTCTTC. Amino acids: CASSLFSWSNSYNEQFF. The full variable domain, with the rest looked up from reference TRBV7-4 and TRBJ2-1, is GAGVSQSPRYKVAKRGRDVALRCDSISGHVTLYWYRQTLGQGSEVLTYSQSDAQRDKSGRPSGRFSAERPERSVSTLKIQRTEQGDSAVYLCASSLFSWSNSYNEQFFGPGTRLTVL.

There are a few counts of this clonotype. The rearrangement uses TRBV6-1 and TRBJ1-2; no clear D. Trimming shortened V by 1 base and J by 2 bases, and 5 bases separated the two germline ends. The CDR3 consists of 13 residues. CDR1 is MNHNS and CDR2 is SASEGT in the germline V gene. In nucleotides, the CDR3 is TGTGCCAGCAGTGAAGGACGGAACTATGGCTACACCTTC. It translates to CASSEGRNYGYTF.

The chain carries TRBV20-1 and TRBJ2-3; D is possibly TRBD1 (5 bases). There are 16 residues in the CDR3. Germline CDR1 DFQATT, CDR2 SNEGSKA (reference sequence). Trimming removed 2 bases from V and 2 bases from J, with 17 bases in between. CDR3: CSARLLGTGHTDTQYF. The CDR3 DNA reads as TGCAGTGCTAGACTCCTGGGCACAGGCCACACAGATACGCAGTATTTT.

This clonotype was observed a handful of times. The chain has TRBV20-1 and TRBJ1-2, with a possible D match to TRBD1 (5 bases). Per germline, CDR1 DFQATT and CDR2 SNEGSKA (reference sequence). The V and J ends lost 2 bases and 8 bases respectively, with 21 bases between them. The CDR3 sequence is 15 residues long. The CDR3 loop reads CSARSGVGRVQGYTF. The CDR3 region has the DNA TGCAGTGCTAGATCGGGGGTCGGTAGAGTTCAAGGCTACACCTTC.

This clonotype was counted between two and nine times. The V gene is TRBV4-1, the J gene TRBJ1-2; 9 nucleotides agree with TRBD1. From germline, CDR1 is MGHRA and CDR2 YSYEKL. There are 16 residues in the CDR3. The V and J ends lost 4 bases and 3 bases, in that order; junction bases with no gene match: 9. CDR3 sequence reads: CASSRPGTGSHYGYTF. The CDR3 DNA reads TGCGCCAGCAGCCGTCCGGGGACAGGGTCCCACTATGGCTACACCTTC.

This clonotype was observed a handful of times. The chain combines TRBV4-3 with TRBJ1-5; D remains ambiguous. Germline V gives CDR1 LGHNA, CDR2 YSLEER. Trimming took off 1 base at V and 4 bases at J, with 11 bases between the two ends. CDR3 length: 15 residues. CDR3 sequence (DNA): TGCGCCAGCAGCCAAGTTTTTGGGCATAATCAGCCCCAGCATTTT. Protein: CASSQVFGHNQPQHF.

This chain uses TRBV6-5 with TRBJ1-1, with a weak D call TRBD1 (6 bases). With 2 bases removed from V and 2 bases from J, the gap between germline ends came to 18 bases. Germline-derived CDR1 and CDR2 are MNHEY and SVGAGI. The CDR3 loop spans 17 amino acids. CDR3 residues: CASSYPSAAGANTEAFF. The CDR3 nucleotides are TGTGCCAGCAGTTACCCCTCGGCCGCAGGGGCCAACACTGAAGCTTTCTTT.

This chain uses TRBV27 with TRBJ1-6; 7 positions match TRBD1. This CDR3 region has 14 residues. J gave up 8 bases and V 5 bases, and 6 bases lay outside the gene matches. Germline V gene sequence: CDR1 MNHEY, CDR2 SMNVEV (reference sequence). CDR3 sequence reads: CASSAGQLYSPLHF. CDR3 sequence (DNA): TGTGCCAGCAGTGCGGGACAGCTTTATTCACCCCTCCACTTT.

This chain uses TRBV19 with TRBJ2-7, with D possibly TRBD2 on 7 matching bases. Germline V gene lookup returns CDR1 LNHDA and CDR2 SQIVND (reference sequence). The CDR3 is made up of 13 amino acids. Trimming left V 9 bases short and J 7 bases short, with 19 bases between. CDR3 bases: TGTGCCAGCAACTCCGGGGGGCCGGGTGAGCAGTACTTC. Protein product: CASNSGGPGEQYF.

This clonotype was counted between two and nine times. The genes are TRBV2 and TRBJ2-3; TRBD2 agrees at 7 bases. The V gene end was trimmed by 7 bases and the J gene end by 5 bases; junction bases not matched to a gene: 6. Germline CDR1 SNHLY, CDR2 FYNNEI. The CDR3 loop spans 13 amino acids. The chain's CDR3 is CASNSGGRDTQYF. DNA of the CDR3: TGTGCCAGCAATTCCGGGGGGAGAGATACGCAGTATTTT.

This clonotype was seen a few times. The CDR3 coding sequence is TGCAGTGCTAGAGGACAGGGAGGGACTGAAGCTTTCTTT. Its translation is CSARGQGGTEAFF. The chain is built from TRBV20-1 and TRBJ1-1; 7 nucleotides line up with TRBD1. The CDR3 totals 13 residues. Losses at the gene ends were 1 base for V and 5 bases for J; bases not matched to a gene: 4. Germline CDR1 DFQATT, CDR2 SNEGSKA (reference sequence).

In its sample, this clonotype was seen many times. V gene TRBV6-1 combines with J gene TRBJ2-3; the D gene is possibly TRBD1 (6 bases). Germline CDR1 MNHNS, CDR2 SASEGT. The ends were cut back, 8 bases at V and 0 bases at J, with 12 bases in the middle. The CDR3 loop spans 14 amino acids. The CDR3 coding sequence is TGTGCCAGCTCTAGGGACACGAGCACAGATACGCAGTATTTT. Protein product: CASSRDTSTDTQYF.

The rearrangement uses TRBV20-1 and TRBJ1-5; 9 positions match TRBD1. Germline V gives CDR1 DFQATT, CDR2 SNEGSKA (reference sequence). The CDR3 length is 17 residues. After removal of 3 bases from V and 2 bases from J, the junction contained 11 bases not matched to a gene. CDR3 sequence: CSARRTGDGGGNQPQHF. CDR3 nucleotide sequence: TGCAGTGCTAGGCGGACAGGGGACGGAGGGGGCAATCAGCCCCAGCATTTT.

This clonotype was observed at least ten times. The chain couples TRBV7-6 to TRBJ2-5, with a weak D call TRBD2 (6 bases). The germline V gene has CDR1 SGHVS and CDR2 FNYEAQ. V dropped 5 bases and J dropped 4 bases, with 14 bases sitting between them. The CDR3 is 14 residues long. The CDR3 protein is CASSPNGGPETQYF. In DNA, the CDR3 is TGTGCCAGCAGCCCAAACGGGGGACCAGAGACCCAGTACTTC.

Concerning this clonotype: This may stem from a read error, because a much larger clone lies one nucleotide away. This chain joins TRBV18 and TRBJ1-1; D possibly corresponds to TRBD1 (5 bases). V gave up 2 bases and J gave up 1 base, with 17 bases separating them. CDR1 and CDR2 from the germline V gene are KGHSH and LQKENI. This CDR3 is built from 17 residues. In DNA form, the CDR3 reads TGTGCCAGCTCACCAATTTCTAAAGTAGGACAGAACACTGAAGCTTTCTTT. Protein sequence: CASSPISKVGQNTEAFF.

This clonotype was observed many times. DNA of the CDR3: TGTGCCAGCAGCTTAGTTTCTGGGGAAAAACTGTTTTTT. Translating gives CASSLVSGEKLFF. This rearrangement joins TRBV7-9 to TRBJ1-4; no reliable D call. The CDR3 extends over 13 amino acids. Trimming removed 1 base from V and 8 bases from J, with 8 bases in between. Germline CDR1 reads SEHNR; CDR2 reads FQNEAQ (reference sequence). The full variable domain, completed using reference TRBV7-9 and TRBJ1-4, is DTGVSQNPRHKITKRGQNVTFRCDPISEHNRLYWYRQTLGQGPEFLTYFQNEAQLEKSRLLSDRFSAERPKGSFSTLEIQRTEQGDSAMYLCASSLVSGEKLFFGSGTQLSVL.

About this clonotype itself: A junction end diverges from the germline sequence, so it may reflect a read error. The rearrangement joins TRBV15 to TRBJ1-6; D is uncertain. The CDR3 is 15 residues long. Germline V gene lookup returns CDR1 LNHNV and CDR2 YYDKDF (reference sequence). The CDR3 sequence is CATSRDRAVNSPLHF. DNA of the CDR3: TGTGCCACCAGCAGAGATAGGGCAGTCAATTCGCCCCTCCACTTT.

This clonotype was seen a handful of times. The rearrangement links TRBV6-2 or TRBV6-3 to TRBJ2-7; the D gene is possibly TRBD1 (7 bases). Trimming stripped 5 bases from V and 2 bases from J, with 16 bases between. Per germline, CDR1 MNHEY and CDR2 SVGEGT. The CDR3 totals 15 residues. The CDR3 sequence: CASSNPEGAAYEQYF. As DNA, the CDR3 is TGTGCCAGCAGTAACCCGGAGGGGGCGGCCTACGAGCAGTACTTC.

This clonotype was recorded a few times. J is TRBJ1-1 and V is TRBV24-1; no reliable D call. The V and J ends lost 3 bases and 8 bases respectively, with 12 bases between them. Looked up from germline, CDR1 is KGHDR and CDR2 is SFDVKD. The CDR3 has 13 residues. The CDR3 bases are TGTGCCACCAGTGATCCTGGTGGGGTGGAAGCTTTCTTT. Its protein product is CATSDPGGVEAFF.

This clonotype appeared a few times. The chain carries TRBV5-1 and TRBJ2-3, with TRBD2 as a possible D gene (6 bases). CDR1 is SGHRS, CDR2 YFSETQ, per germline. V was pared by 4 bases and J by 7 bases, with 22 bases between. The CDR3 is 16 residues long. The CDR3 reads CASSPTSGLRRHTQYF. For the CDR3, the DNA is TGCGCCAGCAGCCCCACCTCGGGACTCCGTCGGCATACGCAGTATTTT.

The CDR3 sequence: CASSVSLGQGYEQYF. CDR3 in DNA: TGTGCCAGCAGTGTGAGTTTGGGACAGGGCTACGAGCAGTACTTC. V gene TRBV6-2 or TRBV6-3 combines with J gene TRBJ2-7, with 9 positions matching TRBD1. Germline lookup yields CDR1 MNHEY and CDR2 SVGEGT. The CDR3 length is 15 residues. V dropped 5 bases and J dropped 3; count of bases not matched to a gene: 8.

This clonotype has at least ten counts. The chain uses TRBV28 and TRBJ1-2; D perhaps matches TRBD1 (5 bases). The CDR3 sequence is 16 residues long. V lost 5 bases and J lost 2, with 18 bases in between. Germline CDR1 and CDR2: MDHEN and SYDVKM. CDR3 coding DNA: TGTGCCAGCAGTCCAACCTCGCAGGGTTCAAACTATGGCTACACCTTC. Residues: CASSPTSQGSNYGYTF.

In this sample, this clonotype turned up many times. This sequence joins TRBV7-9 and TRBJ2-5, with TRBD1 as a possible D gene (6 bases). Germline-derived CDR1 and CDR2 are SEHNR and FQNEAQ (reference sequence). The CDR3 is 16 amino acids. V was shortened by 7 bases and J by 5 bases, with 23 bases between the two germline ends. This CDR3 is CASTIPGQGTVETQYF. The CDR3 DNA is TGTGCCAGCACCATCCCTGGGCAGGGGACCGTCGAGACCCAGTACTTC.

About this clonotype: This may be a read error: a much more frequent sequence differs by one nucleotide. The chain uses TRBV7-6 and TRBJ2-5; D not resolved. From germline, CDR1 is SGHVS and CDR2 FNYEAQ. The CDR3 is made up of 14 amino acids. The CDR3 is CDSSLVGGFETQYF. The CDR3 nucleotides read TGTGACAGCAGCTTAGTCGGTGGGTTCGAGACCCAGTACTTC.

This clonotype was observed many times. This sequence joins TRBV4-2 and TRBJ1-1, with a possible D match to TRBD1 (6 bases). Germline CDR1 reads LGHNA; CDR2 reads YNFKEQ. V was clipped by 1 base and J by 1 base, with 13 bases between them. The CDR3 runs 16 residues. CDR3 in amino acids: CASSQVLGGRNTEAFF. The DNA for the CDR3 is TGTGCCAGCAGCCAAGTTTTGGGGGGCCGGAACACTGAAGCTTTCTTT.